This T cell receptor (beta chain) was profiled in a study of CD8 T cells in Susac syndrome. Random-hexamer reverse transcription was applied to roughly 0.5 to 1 ug RNA. The TCR beta CDR3 was amplified by immunoSEQ multiplex PCR across 54 Vbeta, 13 Jbeta. From the immunoSEQ multiplex PCR reads, TCRdb called clonotypes with MiXCR, one entry per CDR3 protein. In the table there are 50,000 or so distinct CDR3 sequences, over 85% of which are singletons. V dropped 2 bases and J dropped 2 bases, with 16 bases sitting between them. CDR3 length: 15 amino acids. Germline CDR1 and CDR2: SQVTM and ANQGSEA. High-throughput TCR beta sequencing covered peripheral CD8+ and CD4+ T cells. As controls, healthy donors matched for age and sex were used. The CD8+ and CD4+ T cells were isolated magnetically using a negative isolation approach, whereas the TEMRA cells were enriched by FACS.

This sequence joins TRBV29-1 and TRBJ2-7, with a weak D call TRBD1 (6 bases). This receptor was taken from a human donor in good health. Sequences were obtained from CD8+ T cells from PBMCs. CDR3 protein: CSVEKEIGGTYEQYF. DNA of the CDR3: TGCAGCGTTGAAAAGGAGATAGGGGGAACCTACGAGCAGTACTTC.